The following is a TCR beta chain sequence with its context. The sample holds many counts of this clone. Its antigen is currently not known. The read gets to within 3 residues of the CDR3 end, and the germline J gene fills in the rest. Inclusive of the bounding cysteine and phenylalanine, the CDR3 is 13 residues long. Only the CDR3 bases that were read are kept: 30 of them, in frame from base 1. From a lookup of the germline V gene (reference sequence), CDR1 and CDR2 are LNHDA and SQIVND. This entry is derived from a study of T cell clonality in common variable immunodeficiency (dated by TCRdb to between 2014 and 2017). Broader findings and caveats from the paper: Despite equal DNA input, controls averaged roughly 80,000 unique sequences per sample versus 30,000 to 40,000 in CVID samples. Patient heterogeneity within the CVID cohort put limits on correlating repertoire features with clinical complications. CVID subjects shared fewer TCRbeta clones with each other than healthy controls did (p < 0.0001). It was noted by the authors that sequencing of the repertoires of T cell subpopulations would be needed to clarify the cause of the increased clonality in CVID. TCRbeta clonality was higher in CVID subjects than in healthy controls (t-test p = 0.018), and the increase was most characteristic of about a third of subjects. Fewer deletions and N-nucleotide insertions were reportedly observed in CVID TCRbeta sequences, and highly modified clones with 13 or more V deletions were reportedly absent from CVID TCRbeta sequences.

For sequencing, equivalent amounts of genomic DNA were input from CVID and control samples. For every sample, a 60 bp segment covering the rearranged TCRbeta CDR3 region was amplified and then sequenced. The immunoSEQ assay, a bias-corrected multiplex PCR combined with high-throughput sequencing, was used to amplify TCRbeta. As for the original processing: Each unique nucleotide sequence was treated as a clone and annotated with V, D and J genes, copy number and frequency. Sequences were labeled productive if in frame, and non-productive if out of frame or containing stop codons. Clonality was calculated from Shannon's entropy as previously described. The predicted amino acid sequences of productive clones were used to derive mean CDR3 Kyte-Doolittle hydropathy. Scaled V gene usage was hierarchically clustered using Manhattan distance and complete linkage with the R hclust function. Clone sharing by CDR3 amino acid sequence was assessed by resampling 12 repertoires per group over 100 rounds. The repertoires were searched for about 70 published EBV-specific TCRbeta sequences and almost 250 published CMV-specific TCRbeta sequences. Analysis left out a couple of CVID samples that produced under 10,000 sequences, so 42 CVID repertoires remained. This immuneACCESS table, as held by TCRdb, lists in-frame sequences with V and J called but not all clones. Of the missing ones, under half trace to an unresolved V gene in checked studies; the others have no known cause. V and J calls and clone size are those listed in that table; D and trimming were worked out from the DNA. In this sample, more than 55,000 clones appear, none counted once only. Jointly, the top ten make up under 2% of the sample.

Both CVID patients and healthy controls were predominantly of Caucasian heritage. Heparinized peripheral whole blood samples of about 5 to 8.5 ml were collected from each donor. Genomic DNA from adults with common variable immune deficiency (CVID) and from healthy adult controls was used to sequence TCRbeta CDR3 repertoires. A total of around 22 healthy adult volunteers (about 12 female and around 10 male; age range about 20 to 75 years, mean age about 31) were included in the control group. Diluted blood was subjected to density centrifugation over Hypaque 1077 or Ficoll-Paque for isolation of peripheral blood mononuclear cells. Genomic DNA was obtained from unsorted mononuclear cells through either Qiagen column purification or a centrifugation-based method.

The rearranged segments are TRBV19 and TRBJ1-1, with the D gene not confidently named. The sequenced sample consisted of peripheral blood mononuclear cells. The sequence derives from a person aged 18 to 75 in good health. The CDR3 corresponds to CASSIEGSEEAFF. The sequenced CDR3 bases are TGTGCCAGTAGTATAGAGGGTAGCGAGGAA.